A selection of T cell receptor beta chains follows, all from one sample in a study of cytomegalovirus exposure and HLA in healthy donors. Method: immunoSEQ multiplex PCR; TCRdb's copy keeps in-frame clones and lacks some. The sample lists about 160,000 clones, 81% occurring once. The sample consisted of PBMCs. The source is a man in his fifties in good health and CMV-seropositive. CDR3s include the opening cysteine and the closing phenylalanine or tryptophan. D genes are given only for firm matches. Expanded clones get a size class; other rows say once, few or many, or leave the size out.

v_call	clone_size	j_call	d_call	cdr3_nt	cdr3_aa
TRBV5-1	once	TRBJ2-3	TRBD1	TGCGCCAGCAGTCAGACAGGGGTCGCAGATACGCAGTATTTT	CASSQTGVADTQYF
TRBV30	few	TRBJ2-2	.	TGTGCCTGGAGTTCTGTAGTTACCGGGGAGCTGTTTTTT	CAWSSVVTGELFF
TRBV5-1	.	TRBJ2-3	.	TGCGCCATCAGCTTGGGGGGGCCAACGGTGAATACGCAGTATTTT	CAISLGGPTVNTQYF
TRBV5-1	.	TRBJ2-3	.	TGCGCCAGCAGCTTGAAGGGGGAGGGAGACACAGATACGCAGTATTTT	CASSLKGEGDTDTQYF
TRBV4-1	.	TRBJ1-6	.	TGCGCCAGCAGCCCTACCTCACCGACTGTTACTGTACATTCACCCCTCCACTTT	CASSPTSPTVTVHSPLHF
TRBV2	.	TRBJ2-5	TRBD1	TGTGCCAGCAGTGAGTGGACAGGGGCCGACCAAGAGACCCAGTACTTC	CASSEWTGADQETQYF
TRBV11-2	.	TRBJ2-5	TRBD2	TGTGCCAGCAGCTTCCCTAGCGGGAGGGTAGAGACCCAGTACTTC	CASSFPSGRVETQYF
TRBV7-9	.	TRBJ2-4	TRBD2	TGTGCCAGCAGCTTAGCTAGCGGGGGGACAAACATTCAGTACTTC	CASSLASGGTNIQYF
TRBV15	.	TRBJ1-5	.	TGTGCCACCAGCAGAGACAGGGCTACCAATCAGCCCCAGCATTTT	CATSRDRATNQPQHF
TRBV6-4	.	TRBJ1-6	TRBD1	TGTGCCAGCAGTGAACAGGGGGCAGGTTCACCCCTCCACTTT	CASSEQGAGSPLHF
TRBV6-5	.	TRBJ1-5	.	TGTGCCAGCAGCCCGGACTGGGATCAGCCCCAGCATTTT	CASSPDWDQPQHF
TRBV5-1	.	TRBJ2-2	TRBD2	TGCGCCAGCAGCTTGCGGGGGGAGAACACCGGGGAGCTGTTTTTT	CASSLRGENTGELFF
TRBV4-2	.	TRBJ1-5	.	TGTGCCAGCAGCCACAGGGGATATCAGCCCCAGCATTTT	CASSHRGYQPQHF
TRBV6-6	.	TRBJ1-5	.	TGTGCCAGCAGTTTTAGGGGTACTCAGCCCCAGCATTTT	CASSFRGTQPQHF
TRBV7-6	.	TRBJ2-7	.	TGTGCCAGCAGCTTACAGGGGAGGGACGAGCAGTACTTC	CASSLQGRDEQYF
TRBV28	.	TRBJ1-2	.	TGTGCCAGCAGTTTATGGGGACGGGAGTATGGCTACACCTTC	CASSLWGREYGYTF
TRBV9	.	TRBJ2-5	.	TGTGCCAGCAGCGTTGCAGGTGGGCGGGAAGGCGCCGCTCTCGAGACCCAGTACTTC	CASSVAGGREGAALETQYF
TRBV11-2	.	TRBJ2-5	TRBD2	TGTGCCAGCAGCCCCTACCCTAGCGGGGGGGGGCAAGAGACCCAGTACTTC	CASSPYPSGGGQETQYF
TRBV11-2	.	TRBJ1-1	.	TGTGCCAGCAGCTTTGGGAGGAACACTGAAGCTTTCTTT	CASSFGRNTEAFF
TRBV9	.	TRBJ2-1	.	TGTGCCAGCAGCCCCAGGTTAGGGGCCGGGAATGAGCAGTTCTTC	CASSPRLGAGNEQFF
TRBV7-7	.	TRBJ2-5	.	TGTGCTAGCACCCCGCCCGGAGTAAAAGAGACCCAGTACTTC	CASTPPGVKETQYF
TRBV9	.	TRBJ2-7	TRBD2	TGTGCCAGCAGCTATAGCGGGACCTCCTACGAGCAGTACTTC	CASSYSGTSYEQYF
TRBV7-2	.	TRBJ2-7	TRBD2	TGTGCCAGCAGCTTAAGACTAGCGGGTTCTGCGGGTAACGAGCAGTACTTC	CASSLRLAGSAGNEQYF
TRBV4-2	.	TRBJ2-5	TRBD2	TGTGCCAGCAGCCGGACTAGCGGTCCGACGGAGACCCAGTACTTC	CASSRTSGPTETQYF
TRBV5-1	.	TRBJ1-2	.	TGCGCCAGCAGCTTGAGTCCACAGGGTATGGATGGCTACACCTTC	CASSLSPQGMDGYTF
TRBV7-9	.	TRBJ2-7	TRBD1	TGTGCCAGCAGCCTCGGACAGGGGCGATCCTACGAGCAGTACTTC	CASSLGQGRSYEQYF
TRBV30	.	TRBJ2-7	TRBD1	TGTGCCGTAACAGGGGAACCCTACGAGCAGTACTTC	CAVTGEPYEQYF
TRBV18	.	TRBJ2-3	TRBD2	TGTGCCAGCTCACCGGGACTAGCGAGCACAGATACGCAGTATTTT	CASSPGLASTDTQYF
TRBV20-1	.	TRBJ1-2	.	TGCAGTGGTGAGGCGAGGGATGGCTACACCTTC	CSGEARDGYTF
TRBV9	few	TRBJ2-3	TRBD2	TGTGCCAGCAGCGTAGATAGGGGTCCCGGGACTAGCGGGAGAGCCGGCACAGATACGCAGTATTTT	CASSVDRGPGTSGRAGTDTQYF
TRBV29-1	.	TRBJ2-5	.	TGCAGCGTCCTCCCGCGGGGCGCGGGAGAGACCCAGTACTTC	CSVLPRGAGETQYF
TRBV6-6	.	TRBJ1-5	TRBD1	TGTGCCAGCAGTTACGCCAGTAGACAGGGCCAGCCCCAGCATTTT	CASSYASRQGQPQHF
TRBV28	.	TRBJ1-6	.	TGTGCCACCGCCCGGGGGGGAGGGGATTCACCCCTCCACTTT	CATARGGGDSPLHF
TRBV4-2	.	TRBJ1-1	.	TGTGCCAGCAGCCAAGAGTTGGCCACGGGGACTGAAGCTTTCTTT	CASSQELATGTEAFF
TRBV10-3	.	TRBJ1-2	TRBD1	TGTGCCATCAGTGAGGGGACAGGGGGCCGTGGCTACACCTTC	CAISEGTGGRGYTF
TRBV28	.	TRBJ1-2	.	TGTGCCAGCAGGCAGTCTCATCCTTGGGGCTACACCTTC	CASRQSHPWGYTF
TRBV29-1	.	TRBJ2-3	TRBD2	TGCAGCGTTGGCGGGAGGGACCTGTGGTCTAGCACAGATACGCAGTATTTT	CSVGGRDLWSSTDTQYF
TRBV19	.	TRBJ2-7	.	TGTGCCAGTAGTATAGATCCCGACAGGACCTACGAGCAGTACTTC	CASSIDPDRTYEQYF
TRBV5-4	.	TRBJ2-5	TRBD2	TGTGCCAGCAGCATAAGCGGGAGGGCCGGAGAGACCCAGTACTTC	CASSISGRAGETQYF
TRBV30	.	TRBJ2-2	TRBD2	TGTGCCTGGAGTGTCCCCCTAGCGGGCGCGAACACCGGGGAGCTGTTTTTT	CAWSVPLAGANTGELFF
TRBV28	.	TRBJ1-1	.	TGTGCCAGCAGTTCGGGACAGAACACTGAAGCTTTCTTT	CASSSGQNTEAFF
TRBV28	.	TRBJ1-2	TRBD1	TGTGCCAGCAGTTTGCCCCCGGGACAGGGGGCTGGGGGCTACACCTTC	CASSLPPGQGAGGYTF